This is a list of T cell receptor beta chains from one sample in a study of CD4 T cells in relation to SARS-CoV-2 and coronaviruses. Their cognate antigens are unknown. Only in-frame clones appear in the TCRdb table, and some are missing; sequencing was by immunoSEQ multiplex PCR. Of approximately 20,000 clones in the sample, around 72% are singletons; the top ten hold about a sixth. The specimen was CD4+ T cells from PBMCs, cultured in vitro. The receptors shown here come from a human donor in good health. CDR3s include the opening cysteine and the closing phenylalanine or tryptophan. The D gene is left open where the match is weak. Clone size is not always given. Where it is, it says once, few, many or a class for expanded clones.

TGTGCCAGCAGTTTAGGGGGACTAGCGGTAGAGAATGAGCAGTTCTTC | CASSLGGLAVENEQFF | TRBJ2-1 | TRBV27 | few | TRBD2
TGTGCCAGCAGTAGGACTGAAGCTTTCTTT | CASSRTEAFF | TRBJ1-1 | TRBV2 | . | .
TGCGCCAGCAGTTCTTACGGCCAGGGTTCACCCCTCCACTTT | CASSSYGQGSPLHF | TRBJ1-6 | TRBV5-1 | . | .
TGTGCCAGCGCAATGGGGCTAGCGAACATGTTCTTC | CASAMGLANMFF | TRBJ2-1 | TRBV6-5 | . | .
TGTGCCACCAGTGAACGACAGGCGAACACCGGGGAGCTGTTTTTT | CATSERQANTGELFF | TRBJ2-2 | TRBV24-1 | . | .
TGTGCCAGCAGCTTGAGGAGAATGAGCACAGATACGCAGTATTTT | CASSLRRMSTDTQYF | TRBJ2-3 | TRBV7-3 | . | .
TGTGCCAGCAGCGTCGGCAGGGGGTATGCAGATACGCAGTATTTT | CASSVGRGYADTQYF | TRBJ2-3 | TRBV3-1/TRBV3-2 | . | TRBD1
TGTGCCAGTAGTATATGGCAGTCTGATGGCTACACCTTC | CASSIWQSDGYTF | TRBJ1-2 | TRBV19 | . | .
TGTGCCAGCAGTTTATCTTTCCTTGGGGAGACCCAGTACTTC | CASSLSFLGETQYF | TRBJ2-5 | TRBV27 | . | .
TGTGCCAGCAGTCTCAACAGGGGTGGCTACACCTTC | CASSLNRGGYTF | TRBJ1-2 | TRBV28 | . | TRBD1
TGTGCCAGCAAGAATCCAGGGGTGGGCAATCAGCCCCAGCATTTT | CASKNPGVGNQPQHF | TRBJ1-5 | TRBV6-5 | . | .
TGCGCCAGCAGCCAGGGGGCCGTGGCCGGTGGAAATGGCTACACCTTC | CASSQGAVAGGNGYTF | TRBJ1-2 | TRBV4-1 | . | .
TGTGCCAGCAGCTTAGGCTCGGGGGATTTTAACAATCAGCCCCAGCATTTT | CASSLGSGDFNNQPQHF | TRBJ1-5 | TRBV7-9 | . | .
TGTGCCAGCAGAGGGTGGCAGGGGAATCAGCCCCAGCATTTT | CASRGWQGNQPQHF | TRBJ1-5 | TRBV2 | . | .
TGTGCCAGCAGCCCCATTGGGGGCAGGGAATACCAAGAGACCCAGTACTTC | CASSPIGGREYQETQYF | TRBJ2-5 | TRBV7-9 | . | .
TGTGCCAGCAGTGAATGGAGCGGGAGGGCCTTTGGCGAGCAGTACTTC | CASSEWSGRAFGEQYF | TRBJ2-7 | TRBV25-1 | . | TRBD2
TGTGCCAGCAGTTACATCCAGGGGGCCCACAGGGTGGCCCAGTACTTC | CASSYIQGAHRVAQYF | TRBJ2-5 | TRBV6-5 | . | TRBD1
TGTGCCAGCAGCATTTCGAACCACGAGCAGTACTTC | CASSISNHEQYF | TRBJ2-7 | TRBV13 | once | .
TGTGCCAGCAGCGTTATCTCCGAGTGGGTTTTCTTT | CASSVISEWVFF | TRBJ1-1 | TRBV9 | . | .
TGTGCCTGGAGTGGTGGGACGGATCAGCCCCAGCATTTT | CAWSGGTDQPQHF | TRBJ1-5 | TRBV30 | . | .
TGTGCCAGCAGCCAAGATCGTGGTAGCGGGATAGGCAAGCAGTTCTTC | CASSQDRGSGIGKQFF | TRBJ2-1 | TRBV3-1/TRBV3-2 | . | TRBD2
TGTGCCAGCAGCCCACGTAAAGGGGGCTACGAGCAGTACTTC | CASSPRKGGYEQYF | TRBJ2-7 | TRBV3-1/TRBV3-2 | . | .
TGTGCCAGCAGTTACCAAAGGGGGGATTCACCCCTCCACTTT | CASSYQRGDSPLHF | TRBJ1-6 | TRBV6-5 | . | .
TGTGCCAGCAGCCAAATCCGGACAGGGGGCTATGGCTACACCTTC | CASSQIRTGGYGYTF | TRBJ1-2 | TRBV3-1/TRBV3-2 | . | TRBD1
TGTGCCAGCAGTTTTCAGGGGAAGGGTGAAGCTTTCTTT | CASSFQGKGEAFF | TRBJ1-1 | TRBV6-2/TRBV6-3 | . | .
TGTGCCAGCAGCTTAGATTACAGCAATCAGCCCCAGCATTTT | CASSLDYSNQPQHF | TRBJ1-5 | TRBV7-8 | . | .